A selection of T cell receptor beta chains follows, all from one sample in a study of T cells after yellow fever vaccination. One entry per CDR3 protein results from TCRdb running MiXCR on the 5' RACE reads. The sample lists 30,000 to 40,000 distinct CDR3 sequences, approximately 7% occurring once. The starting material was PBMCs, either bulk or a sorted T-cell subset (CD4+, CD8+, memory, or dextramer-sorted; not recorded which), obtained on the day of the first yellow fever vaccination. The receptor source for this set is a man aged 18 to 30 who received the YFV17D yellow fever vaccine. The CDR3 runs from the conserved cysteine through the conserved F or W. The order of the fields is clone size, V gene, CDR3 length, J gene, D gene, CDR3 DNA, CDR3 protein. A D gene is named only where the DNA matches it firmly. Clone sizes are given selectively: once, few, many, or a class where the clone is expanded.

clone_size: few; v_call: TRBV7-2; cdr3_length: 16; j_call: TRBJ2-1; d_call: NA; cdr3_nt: TGTGCCAGCAGCTTAGTAGGGGCAGCTACCTACAATGAGCAGTTCTTC; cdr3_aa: CASSLVGAATYNEQFF
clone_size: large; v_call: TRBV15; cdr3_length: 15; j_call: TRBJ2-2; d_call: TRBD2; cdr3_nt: TGTGCCACCAGCAGAGATACGGGGGGGCCCGGGGAGCTGTTTTTT; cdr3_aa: CATSRDTGGPGELFF
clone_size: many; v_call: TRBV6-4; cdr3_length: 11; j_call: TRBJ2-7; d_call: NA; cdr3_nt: TGTGCCAGCAGTGGGCTTAACGAGCAGTACTTC; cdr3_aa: CASSGLNEQYF
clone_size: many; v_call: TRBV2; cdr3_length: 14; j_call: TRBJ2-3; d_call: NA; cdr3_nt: TGTGCCAGCAGTGAAATTCGTGGGGACTCAGCGCAGTATTTT; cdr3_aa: CASSEIRGDSAQYF
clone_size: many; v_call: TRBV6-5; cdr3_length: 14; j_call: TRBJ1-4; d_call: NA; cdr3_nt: TGTGCCAGCAGTTACGGGGGCACTAATGAAAAACTGTTTTTT; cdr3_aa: CASSYGGTNEKLFF
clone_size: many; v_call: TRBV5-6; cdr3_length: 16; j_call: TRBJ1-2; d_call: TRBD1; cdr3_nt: TGTGCCAGCAGCCTCGGGACAGGGATCGCTAACTATGGCTACACCTTC; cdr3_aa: CASSLGTGIANYGYTF
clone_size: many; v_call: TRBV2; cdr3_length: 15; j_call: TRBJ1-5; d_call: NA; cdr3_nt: TGTGCCAGCAGTGGGGGGGCAGGGTCGGGACAGCCCCAGCATTTT; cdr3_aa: CASSGGAGSGQPQHF
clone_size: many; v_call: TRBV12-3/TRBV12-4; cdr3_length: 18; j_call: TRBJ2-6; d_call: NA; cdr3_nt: TGTGCCAGCAGTCCCCTCCGGGACCGCCACTCTGGGGCCAACGTCCTGACTTTC; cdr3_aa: CASSPLRDRHSGANVLTF
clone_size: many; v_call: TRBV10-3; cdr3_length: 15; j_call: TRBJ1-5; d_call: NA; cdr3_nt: TGTGCCACCTCCGACAATCTCCGGGGCAATCAGCCCCAGCATTTT; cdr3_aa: CATSDNLRGNQPQHF
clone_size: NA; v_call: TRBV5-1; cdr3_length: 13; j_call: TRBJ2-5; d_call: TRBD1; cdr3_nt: TGCGCCAGCAACCAGGGGGAATGGGAGACCCAGTACTTC; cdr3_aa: CASNQGEWETQYF
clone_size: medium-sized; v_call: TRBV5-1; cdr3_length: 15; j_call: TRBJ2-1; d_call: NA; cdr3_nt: TGCGCCAGCAGCTTTTTCGCGGGGGCCGCCAATGAGCAGTTCTTC; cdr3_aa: CASSFFAGAANEQFF
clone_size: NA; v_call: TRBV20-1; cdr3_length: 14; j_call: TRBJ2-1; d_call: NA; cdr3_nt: TGCAGTGCTCTGGGGGGGGGCGGCTACAATGAGCAGTTCTTC; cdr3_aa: CSALGGGGYNEQFF